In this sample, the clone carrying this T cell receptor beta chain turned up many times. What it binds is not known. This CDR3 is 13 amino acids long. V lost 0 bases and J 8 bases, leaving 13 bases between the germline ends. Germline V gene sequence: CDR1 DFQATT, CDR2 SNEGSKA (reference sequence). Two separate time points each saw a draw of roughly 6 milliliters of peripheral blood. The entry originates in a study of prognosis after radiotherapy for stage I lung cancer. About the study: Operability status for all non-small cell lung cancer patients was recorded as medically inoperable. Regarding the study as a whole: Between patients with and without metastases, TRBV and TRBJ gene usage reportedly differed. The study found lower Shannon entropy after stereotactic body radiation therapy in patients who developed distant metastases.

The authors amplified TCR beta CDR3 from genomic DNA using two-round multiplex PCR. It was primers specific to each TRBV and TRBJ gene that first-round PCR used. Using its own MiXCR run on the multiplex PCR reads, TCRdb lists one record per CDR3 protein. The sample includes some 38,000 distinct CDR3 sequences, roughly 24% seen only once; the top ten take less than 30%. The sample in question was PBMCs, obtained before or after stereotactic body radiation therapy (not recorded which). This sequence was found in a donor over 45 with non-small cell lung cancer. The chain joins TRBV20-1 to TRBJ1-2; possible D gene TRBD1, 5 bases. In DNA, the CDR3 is TGCAGTGCTAGAGACCAGGGTGCGGGGGGCTACACCTTC. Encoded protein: CSARDQGAGGYTF.